This T cell receptor (beta chain) emerged from a study of blood T cell repertoires in COVID-19. Study details: PBMCs, B-cell-depleted T cells, or T cells provided the cDNA or gDNA that made up the material.

Germline V gene lookup returns CDR1 SGHAT and CDR2 FQNNGV. V lost 5 bases, J lost 6 bases, and 14 bases lay in between. This CDR3 is 13 amino acids long. In the study's own analysis: Reference gene primer amplification gave estimated nucleated cell counts. The protocol was immunoSEQ multiplex PCR, while the TCRdb copy is restricted to in-frame clones and leaves out a portion. V, J and clone size are those of that table, while D and trimming were read from the DNA. The data contain about 220,000 clones, 75% to 85% of them singletons. Sequencing input: peripheral blood. This chain links TRBV11-2 with TRBJ2-7, with a weak D call TRBD1 (5 bases). The TCR was taken from a man aged 50-60 years with active or convalescent COVID-19. As DNA, the CDR3 is TGTGCCAGCAGCCATCCGACAGTAACCGAGCAGTACGTC. This translates into CASSHPTVTEQYV.